This T cell receptor beta chain stems from a study of PD-1 blockade in mismatch repair-deficient tumors. Study overall: Enrolled about 2012-2016, patients had progressing, pretreated mismatch repair-deficient cancers of approximately 13 types.

Turning to this clone: What it binds is unknown.

This table comes from immunoSEQ multiplex PCR, and its TCRdb copy is limited to in-frame clones, with some not included. The sample has about 51,000 clones, roughly 80% seen once; the top ten hold 7% to 8.5%. The TCR-sequenced patients were three responders to pembrolizumab. Study-wide results and limits: Rapid post-treatment expansion, then contraction, generally preceding radiologic response, marked tumor-resident clones.

CDR3 size: 16 residues. V lost 0 bases and J lost 5; bases outside the gene matches: 5. CDR1 MGHRA and CDR2 YSYEKL come from the germline V gene. This clonotype originated in an adult with mismatch repair-deficient cancer. The chain is built from TRBV4-1 and TRBJ2-1; 9 bases agree with TRBD2. This specimen was peripheral blood, taken around 19 weeks after starting pembrolizumab. Here the CDR3 DNA reads TGCGCCAGCAGCCAAGATGACGGACTAGCGAACAATGAGCAGTTCTTC. Translated: CASSQDDGLANNEQFF.